These T cell receptor beta chains were read from a single sample in a study of T cell repertoires in cytomegalovirus infection. TCRdb recomputed calls from the reads with MiXCR, one row per CDR3 protein. Of fewer than 850,000 distinct CDR3 sequences in the sample, under 35% were seen once. For these TCRs, the target antigens are not known. This material consisted of cultured CD8+ T cells from PBMCs, taken from culture after CMV antigen stimulation. The source is a human donor in good health (CMV status not recorded). Some clones in this sample may be carry-over from other donors' samples. The CDR3 runs from the conserved cysteine through the conserved F or W. Each record gives: J gene, V gene, clone size, D gene, CDR3 length, CDR3 protein, CDR3 DNA. D genes are given only for firm matches. Size is omitted from some rows. Given values are once, few, many or a class for expanded clones.

>TRBJ2-3|TRBV13|-|TRBD2|16
CASSLGGLAITDTQYF
TGTGCCAGCAGCCTCGGGGGACTAGCGATCACAGATACGCAGTATTTT
>TRBJ2-1|TRBV7-8|many|-|12
CASSKGRNEQFF
TGTGCCAGCAGCAAGGGGCGTAATGAGCAGTTCTTC
>TRBJ1-1|TRBV7-8|many|-|14
CASSLVGENTEAFF
TGTGCCAGCAGCTTAGTTGGAGAGAACACTGAAGCTTTCTTT
>TRBJ1-5|TRBV27|-|-|21
CAALRSSSWGWAGRLDQPQHF
TGTGCCGCCCTTAGGTCTTCCTCATGGGGCTGGGCAGGGAGGTTGGATCAGCCCCAGCATTTT
>TRBJ1-5|TRBV27|-|-|19
CASSLWGAKEFWSNQPQHF
TGTGCCAGCAGTTTATGGGGGGCTAAGGAATTTTGGAGCAATCAGCCCCAGCATTTT
>TRBJ2-4|TRBV2|few|-|16
CASSEAVVEGDNIQYF
TGTGCCAGCAGTGAAGCCGTAGTAGAGGGGGACAACATTCAGTACTTC
>TRBJ2-3|TRBV5-8|few|TRBD2|18
CASSYGLAGPSFTDTQYF
TGTGCCAGCAGCTATGGACTAGCGGGGCCTTCCTTCACAGATACGCAGTATTTT
>TRBJ1-1|TRBV27|-|-|16
CASSLFPDRPNTEAFF
TGTGCCAGCAGTTTATTTCCCGACAGGCCGAACACTGAAGCTTTCTTT
>TRBJ1-6|TRBV12-3/TRBV12-4|-|-|15
CASSKLGLYNSPLHF
TGTGCCAGCAGTAAGCTTGGACTGTATAATTCACCCCTCCACTTT
>TRBJ2-5|TRBV12-3/TRBV12-4|few|TRBD2|15
CASSRAGGQTETQYF
TGTGCCAGCAGCCGAGCGGGGGGTCAAACAGAGACCCAGTACTTC
>TRBJ2-1|TRBV5-4|-|-|14
CASSFQRAHNEQFF
TGTGCCAGCAGCTTCCAGCGGGCGCACAATGAGCAGTTCTTC
>TRBJ1-2|TRBV24-1|few|TRBD1|15
CATSDPGQGNYGYTF
TGTGCCACCAGTGACCCGGGACAGGGAAACTATGGCTACACCTTC
>TRBJ1-2|TRBV27|-|-|15
CASTLIGEGNYGYTF
TGTGCCAGCACTCTAATCGGGGAGGGAAACTATGGCTACACCTTC
>TRBJ1-2|TRBV7-6|-|-|12
CASSPARGGYTF
TGTGCCAGCAGCCCGGCGAGGGGTGGCTACACCTTC
>TRBJ1-6|TRBV12-3/TRBV12-4|-|TRBD1|14
CASSSQGANSPLHF
TGTGCCAGCAGTTCCCAGGGGGCAAATTCACCCCTCCACTTT
>TRBJ2-2|TRBV4-3|-|-|13
CASSQGHGGELFF
TGCGCCAGCAGCCAAGGACATGGCGGGGAGCTGTTTTTT
>TRBJ2-7|TRBV7-9|many|TRBD2|14
CASSPAGREYEQYF
TGTGCCAGCAGTCCAGCGGGAAGGGAATACGAGCAGTACTTC
>TRBJ2-2|TRBV6-8|-|TRBD1|13
CASSWDRTGELFF
TGTGCCAGCAGTTGGGACAGGACCGGGGAGCTGTTTTTT
>TRBJ1-1|TRBV4-1|few|-|15
CASSQDSGSSTEAFF
TGCGCCAGCAGCCAAGATTCGGGGAGCAGCACTGAAGCTTTCTTT
>TRBJ1-2|TRBV12-3/TRBV12-4|few|-|14
CASSLNAGDYGYTF
TGTGCCAGCAGTTTAAATGCAGGAGACTATGGCTACACCTTC
>TRBJ1-6|TRBV7-6|few|-|16
CASSLGPRDYNSPLHF
TGTGCCAGCAGCTTAGGACCCAGGGACTATAATTCACCCCTCCACTTT
>TRBJ2-7|TRBV7-9|-|-|14
CAIPRMGLTYEQYF
TGTGCCATACCCCGTATGGGACTTACCTACGAGCAGTACTTC
>TRBJ2-3|TRBV28|-|-|17
CASSLKGSAFHADTQYF
TGTGCCAGCAGTTTAAAGGGCTCTGCGTTCCACGCAGATACGCAGTATTTT
>TRBJ2-1|TRBV28|-|TRBD2|15
CASSPSGGKINEQFF
TGTGCCAGCAGCCCTAGCGGGGGGAAGATTAATGAGCAGTTCTTC
>TRBJ1-2|TRBV24-1|few|TRBD1|17
CATSGGTGNPLWDGYTF
TGTGCCACCAGTGGTGGGACAGGGAATCCACTATGGGACGGCTACACCTTC
>TRBJ1-2|TRBV7-6|-|-|16
CASSSVGGGANYGYTF
TGTGCCAGCAGCTCCGTTGGGGGGGGGGCTAACTATGGCTACACCTTC
>TRBJ1-2|TRBV7-9|few|-|18
CASSSTLTRGTAIYGYTF
TGTGCCAGCAGCTCCACACTCACCCGAGGGACGGCGATCTATGGCTACACCTTC
>TRBJ1-4|TRBV7-7|few|TRBD1|15
CASSSGQGLGEKLFF
TGTGCTAGCAGCTCGGGACAGGGTCTTGGTGAAAAACTGTTTTTT
>TRBJ2-7|TRBV6-5|-|TRBD1|15
CASSYTGQGSVEQYF
TGTGCCAGCAGTTACACCGGACAGGGGAGCGTCGAGCAGTACTTC
>TRBJ1-5|TRBV15|few|TRBD1|16
CATSGDRVVSNQPQHF
TGTGCCACCAGCGGCGACAGGGTCGTAAGCAATCAGCCCCAGCATTTT
>TRBJ2-5|TRBV7-2|many|TRBD1|15
CASSSTTGVRETQYF
TGTGCCAGCAGCTCAACAACAGGGGTGCGAGAGACCCAGTACTTC
>TRBJ1-1|TRBV7-9|few|-|13
CASSITGGRGAFF
TGTGCCAGCAGCATTACAGGCGGGCGGGGGGCTTTCTTT
>TRBJ2-3|TRBV6-1|-|-|17
CASSESSDAASTDTQYF
TGTGCCAGCAGTGAATCTTCAGATGCAGCTAGCACAGATACGCAGTATTTT
>TRBJ2-5|TRBV4-3|few|TRBD2|15
CASSPGLADQETQYF
TGCGCCAGCAGCCCCGGACTAGCGGACCAAGAGACCCAGTACTTC
>TRBJ1-1|TRBV20-1|-|-|10
CSALRGSAFF
TGCAGTGCTCTCCGGGGAAGCGCTTTCTTT
>TRBJ2-5|TRBV6-2/TRBV6-3|-|-|14
CASSYSLGDETQYF
TGTGCCAGCAGTTACTCGCTGGGCGACGAGACCCAGTACTTC
>TRBJ2-7|TRBV5-1|-|-|14
CASSFEDRSYEQYF
TGCGCCAGCAGCTTTGAAGACAGATCCTACGAGCAGTACTTC
>TRBJ2-7|TRBV7-9|-|-|17
CASSFIFQGPPSYEQYF
TGTGCCAGCAGCTTCATCTTTCAGGGGCCACCCTCCTACGAGCAGTACTTC
>TRBJ1-2|TRBV7-9|many|-|13
CASSLGANYGYTF
TGTGCCAGCAGCTTAGGTGCGAACTATGGCTACACCTTC
>TRBJ2-7|TRBV5-4|-|TRBD1|16
CASSWEQGAGLDEQYF
TGTGCCAGCAGCTGGGAACAGGGGGCAGGGTTGGACGAGCAGTACTTC
>TRBJ2-7|TRBV10-3|-|TRBD2|13
CAISDSAGDEQYF
TGTGCCATCAGTGATTCAGCGGGAGACGAGCAGTACTTC
>TRBJ1-5|TRBV27|many|-|15
CASSLGGSGNQPQHF
TGTGCCAGCAGTTTGGGGGGGTCGGGCAATCAGCCCCAGCATTTT
>TRBJ2-3|TRBV7-6|-|TRBD1|15
CASSHKQGNTDTQYF
TGTGCCAGCAGCCATAAACAGGGGAACACAGATACGCAGTATTTT
>TRBJ2-1|TRBV4-1|-|-|15
CASSQESGGGNEQFF
TGCGCCAGCAGCCAAGAATCCGGGGGCGGGAATGAGCAGTTCTTC
>TRBJ1-5|TRBV7-9|few|-|13
CASSFSGEQPQHF
TGTGCCAGCAGCTTTTCGGGGGAACAGCCCCAGCATTTT
>TRBJ2-2|TRBV7-6|once|TRBD2|15
CASSPLTSGHAELFF
TGTGCCAGCAGCCCCCTCACTAGCGGTCATGCAGAGCTGTTTTTT